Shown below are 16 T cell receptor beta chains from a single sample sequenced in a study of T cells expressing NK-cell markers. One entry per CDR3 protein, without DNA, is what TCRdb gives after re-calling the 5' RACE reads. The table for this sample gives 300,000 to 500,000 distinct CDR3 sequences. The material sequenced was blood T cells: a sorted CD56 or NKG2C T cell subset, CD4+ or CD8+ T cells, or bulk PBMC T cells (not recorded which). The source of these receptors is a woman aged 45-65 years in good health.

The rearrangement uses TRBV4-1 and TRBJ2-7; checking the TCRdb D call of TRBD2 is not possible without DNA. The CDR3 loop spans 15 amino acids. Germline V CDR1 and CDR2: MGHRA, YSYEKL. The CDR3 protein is CASSQEGGNPYEQYF.

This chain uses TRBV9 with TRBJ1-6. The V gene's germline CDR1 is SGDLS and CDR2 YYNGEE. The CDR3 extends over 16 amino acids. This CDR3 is CASSYGSGSYNSPLHF.

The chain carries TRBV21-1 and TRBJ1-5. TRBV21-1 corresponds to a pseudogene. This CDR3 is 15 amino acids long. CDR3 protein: CASGRAGYSNQPQHF.

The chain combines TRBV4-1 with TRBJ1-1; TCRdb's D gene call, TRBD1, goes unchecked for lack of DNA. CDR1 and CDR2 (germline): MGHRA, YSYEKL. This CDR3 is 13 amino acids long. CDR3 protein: CASSQVPGEEAFF.

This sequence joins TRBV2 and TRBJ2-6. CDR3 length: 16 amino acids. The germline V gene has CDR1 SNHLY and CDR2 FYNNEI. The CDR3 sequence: CASSAGGPSGANVLTF.

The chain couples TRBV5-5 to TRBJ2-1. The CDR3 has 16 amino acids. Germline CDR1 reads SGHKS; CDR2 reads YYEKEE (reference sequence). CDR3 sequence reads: CASSLDVGSSYNEQFF.

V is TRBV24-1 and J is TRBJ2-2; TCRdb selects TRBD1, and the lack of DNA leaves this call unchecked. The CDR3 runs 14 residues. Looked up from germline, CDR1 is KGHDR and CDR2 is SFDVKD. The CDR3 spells CATSERTVNGELFF.

The CDR3 is CSASKERIAGNTIYF. The chain employs TRBV20-1 and TRBJ1-3. The CDR3 has 15 amino acids. The germline V gene has CDR1 DFQATT and CDR2 SNEGSKA (reference sequence).

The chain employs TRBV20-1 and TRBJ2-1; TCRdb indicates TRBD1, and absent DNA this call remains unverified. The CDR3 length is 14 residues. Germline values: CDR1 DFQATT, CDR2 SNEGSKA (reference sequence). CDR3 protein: CSAKMGGAYNEQFF.

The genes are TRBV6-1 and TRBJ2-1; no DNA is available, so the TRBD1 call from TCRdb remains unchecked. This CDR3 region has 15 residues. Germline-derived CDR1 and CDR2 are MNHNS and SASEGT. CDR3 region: CASRPGGGKYNEQFF.

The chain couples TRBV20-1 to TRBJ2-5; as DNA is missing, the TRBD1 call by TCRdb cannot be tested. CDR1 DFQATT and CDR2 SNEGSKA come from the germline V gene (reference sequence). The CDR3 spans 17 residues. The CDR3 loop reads CSASRRAARTFQETQYF.

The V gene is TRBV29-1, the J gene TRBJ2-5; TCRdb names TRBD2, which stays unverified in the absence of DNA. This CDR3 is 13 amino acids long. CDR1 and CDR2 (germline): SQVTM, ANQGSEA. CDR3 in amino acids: CSSGGSGSETQYF. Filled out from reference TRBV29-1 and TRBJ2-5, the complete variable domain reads SAVISQKPSRDICQRGTSLTIQCQVDSQVTMMFWYRQQPGQSLTLIATANQGSEATYESGFVIDKFPISRPNLTFSTLTVSNMSPEDSSIYLCSSGGSGSETQYFGPGTRLLVL.

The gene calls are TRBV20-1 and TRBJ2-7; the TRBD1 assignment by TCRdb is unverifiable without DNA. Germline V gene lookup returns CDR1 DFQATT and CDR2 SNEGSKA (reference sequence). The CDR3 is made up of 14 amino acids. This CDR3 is CSARDSNTGLGAYF.

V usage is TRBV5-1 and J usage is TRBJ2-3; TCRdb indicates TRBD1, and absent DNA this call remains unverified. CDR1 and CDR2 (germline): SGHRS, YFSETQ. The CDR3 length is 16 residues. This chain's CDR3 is CASSLASGTGTDTQYF.

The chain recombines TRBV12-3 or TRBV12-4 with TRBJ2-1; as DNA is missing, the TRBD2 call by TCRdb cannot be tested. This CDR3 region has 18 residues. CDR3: CASSLASGRAPFYNEQFF.

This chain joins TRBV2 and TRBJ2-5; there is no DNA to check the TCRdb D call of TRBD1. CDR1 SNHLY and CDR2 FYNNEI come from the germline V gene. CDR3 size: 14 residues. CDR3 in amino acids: CASSGRGPQETQYF.